A selection of T cell receptor beta chains follows, all from one sample in a study of OX40 agonist ivuxolimab in advanced cancers. Sequenced by immunoSEQ multiplex PCR; TCRdb stores in-frame clones only, minus some. This sample yields roughly 25,000 clones, of which about 90% are seen a single time; around 19% belongs to the top ten. The specimen comprised CD4+ or CD8+ T cells sorted from blood, sampled in a trial of the OX40 agonist ivuxolimab. These receptors were obtained from an adult with an advanced solid tumor such as melanoma, head and neck, liver or kidney cancer. The CDR3 runs from the conserved cysteine through the conserved F or W. The D gene is left open where the match is weak. Clone sizes are given selectively: once, few, many, or a class where the clone is expanded.

TRBV10-1,TRBD1,once,TRBJ1-2,CASSSTGNYGYTF,TGCGCCAGCAGCTCGACAGGGAACTATGGCTACACCTTC
TRBV5-6,TRBD1,-,TRBJ1-1,CASSSGDRASLPGEAFF,TGTGCCAGCAGCTCTGGGGACAGGGCCTCGTTACCCGGTGAAGCTTTCTTT
TRBV7-8,TRBD2,-,TRBJ2-7,CASSLELAGAGEQYF,TGTGCCAGCAGCTTAGAGCTAGCGGGGGCGGGTGAGCAGTACTTC
TRBV27,-,-,TRBJ1-4,CASKWGGLATNEKLFF,TGTGCCAGCAAATGGGGGGGACTTGCAACTAATGAAAAACTGTTTTTT
TRBV18,-,-,TRBJ2-1,CASSPGQTYVDEQFF,TGTGCCAGCTCACCGGGGCAAACCTACGTGGATGAGCAGTTCTTC
TRBV7-6,-,-,TRBJ1-1,CASSPRLGANTEAFF,TGTGCCAGCAGCCCTAGGTTAGGGGCGAACACTGAAGCTTTCTTT
TRBV5-6,-,-,TRBJ2-5,CASSLEPIQETQYF,TGTGCCAGCAGCTTGGAGCCGATCCAAGAGACCCAGTACTTC
TRBV19,-,-,TRBJ1-1,CASSIWGRTEAFF,TGTGCCAGTAGTATATGGGGGAGGACTGAAGCTTTCTTT
TRBV19,-,-,TRBJ2-7,CASSMGGGEQYF,TGTGCCAGTAGTATGGGGGGTGGCGAGCAGTACTTC
TRBV13,-,-,TRBJ1-4,CASSNYSSEKLFF,TGTGCCAGCAGCAATTACAGCAGTGAAAAACTGTTTTTT
TRBV4-1,TRBD1,-,TRBJ2-7,CASSQAGTVTYEQYF,TGCGCCAGCAGCCAAGCCGGGACAGTCACCTACGAGCAGTACTTC
TRBV7-2,-,-,TRBJ2-2,CASSQLYTGELFF,TGTGCCAGCAGCCAACTATACACCGGGGAGCTGTTTTTT
TRBV13,TRBD2,-,TRBJ2-1,CASSHRTSGADVYNEQFF,TGTGCCAGCAGCCATCGGACTAGCGGGGCAGACGTCTACAATGAGCAGTTCTTC
TRBV5-5,-,-,TRBJ1-6,CASSLASGMVSPLHF,TGTGCCAGCAGCTTGGCATCAGGGATGGTTTCACCCCTCCACTTT
TRBV28,-,once,TRBJ2-7,CASSYLTGPSYEQYF,TGTGCCAGCAGTTACCTGACAGGACCCTCTTACGAGCAGTACTTC
TRBV2,TRBD1,medium-sized,TRBJ2-7,CASSEAEGQGAYEQYF,TGTGCCAGCAGTGAAGCGGAGGGACAGGGGGCCTACGAGCAGTACTTC